The present TCR beta chain was sequenced within a study of Ad26.COV2.S vaccination and SARS-CoV-2 variants. Sequencing was performed with immunoSEQ multiplex PCR; in TCRdb, only in-frame clones are kept and a portion is missing. This table holds about 330,000 clones, about nine tenths found once. This clone appeared a single time. Treatment indicated: around 19 received Ad26.COV2.S at low or high dose, single or two shots; roughly 5 received placebo; per-sample allocation not given. Vaccine and placebo recipients were sampled on day 63 after the first injection. V trimming: 4 bases; J trimming: 7 bases; junction bases outside the gene matches: 10. Germline V CDR1 and CDR2: MGHRA, YSYEKL. The CDR3 contains 16 residues.

Here the sequenced sample was peripheral blood, taken in a trial of Ad26.COV2.S vaccine versus placebo. The V gene is TRBV4-1, the J gene TRBJ1-4; 9 bases are shared with TRBD1. This clonotype was sampled from a person aged 18-60 years who received the Ad26.COV2.S COVID-19 vaccine or a placebo. In DNA, the CDR3 is TGCGCCAGCAGCCTTCCGCGACAGGGGGATGGTGAAAAACTGTTTTTT. This codes for CASSLPRQGDGEKLFF.